This TCR beta chain was identified during a study of beta chain features in type 1 diabetes. V shed 3 bases and J shed 9 bases, with 3 bases lying between them. Germline V gene lookup returns CDR1 MDHEN and CDR2 SYDVKM. The CDR3 runs to 10 residues. Expressed TCRB transcripts were sequenced, since all the RNA that had been isolated was reverse transcribed. Naive, central memory and regulatory T cell samples averaged roughly 3.5 million immunoSEQ reads each. This table comes from immunoSEQ multiplex PCR, and its TCRdb copy is limited to in-frame clones, with some not included. The sample yields under 500,000 clones, about 29% seen once.

V and J are TRBV28 and TRBJ2-4, with D uncertain. The sequenced sample consisted of naive CD4+ T cells from blood. This TCR came from a man younger than 30 in good health. CDR3 region: CASSFSIQYF. The DNA for the CDR3 is TGTGCCAGCAGTTTCAGCATTCAGTACTTC.